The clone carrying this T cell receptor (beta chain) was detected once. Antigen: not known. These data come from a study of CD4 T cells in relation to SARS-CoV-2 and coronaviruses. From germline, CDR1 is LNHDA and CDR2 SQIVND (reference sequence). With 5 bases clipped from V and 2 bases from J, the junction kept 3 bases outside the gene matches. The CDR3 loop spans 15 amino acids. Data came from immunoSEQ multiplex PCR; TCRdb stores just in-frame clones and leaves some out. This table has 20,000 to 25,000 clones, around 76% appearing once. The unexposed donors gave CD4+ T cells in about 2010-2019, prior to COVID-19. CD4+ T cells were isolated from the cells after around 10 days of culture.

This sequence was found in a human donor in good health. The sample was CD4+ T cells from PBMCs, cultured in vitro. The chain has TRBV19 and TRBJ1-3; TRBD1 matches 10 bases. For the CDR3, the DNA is TGTGCCAGTAGTGCCGGACAGGGGGCTGGAAACACCATATATTTT. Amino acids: CASSAGQGAGNTIYF.